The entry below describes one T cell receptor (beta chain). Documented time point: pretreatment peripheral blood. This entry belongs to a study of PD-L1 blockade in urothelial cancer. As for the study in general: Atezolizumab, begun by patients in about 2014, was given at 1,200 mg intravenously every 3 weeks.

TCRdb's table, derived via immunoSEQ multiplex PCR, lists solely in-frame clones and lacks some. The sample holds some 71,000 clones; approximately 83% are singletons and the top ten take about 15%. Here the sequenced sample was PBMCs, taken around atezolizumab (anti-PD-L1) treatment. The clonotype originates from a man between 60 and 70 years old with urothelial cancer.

The CDR3 sequence: CASSTGLTNTEAFF. The CDR3 DNA reads TGTGCCAGCAGCACGGGACTCACGAACACTGAAGCTTTCTTT. The chain uses TRBV5-8 and TRBJ1-1; weak D call: TRBD1 (5 bases). Germline CDR1 and CDR2: SGHTS and YDEGEE. The CDR3 runs to 14 residues. V was pared by 4 bases and J by 1 base, with 11 bases between.